This T cell receptor (beta chain) was sequenced in a study of human T cells and chemical hapten exposure. Study outcomes and limitations: High-frequency TCRs, those above 1 in 1000, stayed the same after DPC sensitization.

This CDR3 comprises 15 residues. Between the trimmed V and J ends, which lost 6 bases and 7 bases, there was a span of 24 bases. The germline V gene encodes CDR1 SQVTM and CDR2 ANQGSEA. Notes on this clonotype: The antigen is undetermined.

As for time point: pre-sensitization, week 0. The treatment: therapeutic diphenylcyclopropenone sensitization with weekly scalp DPC. Unfractionated whole blood was the source of the extracted total RNA. It was the library that attached unique molecular identifiers to individual cDNA molecules. MiXCR, run by TCRdb on the RACE reads, gives a single entry per CDR3 protein. The repertoire holds 150,000 to 200,000 distinct CDR3 sequences, with 25% to 35% as singletons. This clonotype originated in a woman in her twenties or thirties with alopecia areata. Some clones in this sample may be carry-over from other donors' samples. The specimen comprised whole blood, sampled in connection with sensitization to the hapten diphenylcyclopropenone (DPC). This sequence joins TRBV29-1 and TRBJ2-5, with a weak D call TRBD1 (6 bases). CDR3 loop: CSVVPGTQYTWTQYF. The CDR3 DNA is TGCAGCGTCGTACCCGGGACACAGTATACCTGGACCCAGTACTTC.